This TCR beta chain was documented in a study of CD8 T cells in ankylosing spondylitis. General study points: A motif in TCR beta, a set of eight or nine highly homologous variants, appeared characteristic of ankylosing spondylitis blood.

Germline trimming cut 4 bases from V and 7 bases from J; bases unmatched to any gene: 9. Germline assignment: CDR1 SGHRS and CDR2 YFSETQ. This CDR3 has 15 amino acids. Each CDR3 protein gets one entry after TCRdb re-called the 5' RACE reads with MiXCR. Of 700,000 to 850,000 distinct CDR3 sequences detected, 12% appear once; the ten largest clones hold 0.45% to 0.6%. This clonotype showed up many times. The antigen remains unidentified. Sequenced sample: blood, either unsorted or a sorted T cell fraction (not recorded which). V and J are TRBV5-1 and TRBJ2-7, with 12 bases aligning to TRBD2. This clonotype was sampled from a male donor with ankylosing spondylitis. In nucleotides, the CDR3 is TGCGCCAGCAGCCTTCTCACTAGCGGGAGGTATGAGCAGTACTTC. Amino acid sequence: CASSLLTSGRYEQYF.